These 15 T cell receptor beta chains share one sample of origin, sequenced in a study of beta chain features in type 1 diabetes. The isolated RNA, all of it, was reverse transcribed, so expressed TCRB transcripts were what got sequenced. The protocol was immunoSEQ multiplex PCR, while the TCRdb copy is restricted to in-frame clones and leaves out a portion. The sample has a few hundred thousand clones; roughly 22% are singletons. The study's findings and limits: For Type 1 diabetes patients, all four CD4+ subsets carried TCRB CDR3s that were moderately but significantly shorter.

The antigens these receptors bind are not known. The sample taken for sequencing was naive CD4+ T cells from blood. These receptors all stem from a woman in her thirties or forties with type 1 diabetes.

The chain combines TRBV9 with TRBJ2-7; a possible D gene is TRBD2 (5 bases). Germline V gives CDR1 SGDLS, CDR2 YYNGEE. The CDR3 has 13 residues. The V gene lost 4 bases and the J gene lost 1 base, with 9 bases spanning the gap. The CDR3 spells CASSPGESYEQYF. CDR3 nucleotides: TGTGCCAGCAGCCCCGGGGAGTCCTACGAGCAGTACTTC.

This clone was picked up a small number of times. This chain uses TRBV2 with TRBJ2-1; tentative D call: TRBD2 (6 bases). The CDR3 is 16 amino acids. V was pared by 6 bases and J by 3 bases, with 18 bases between. Germline CDR1 SNHLY, CDR2 FYNNEI. The CDR3 DNA follows: TGTGCCAGCAGAACCGACGCCCCCGGGGGCTACAATGAGCAGTTCTTC. This encodes CASRTDAPGGYNEQFF. Full variable domain (remainder filled in from reference TRBV2 and TRBJ2-1): EPEVTQTPSHQVTQMGQEVILRCVPISNHLYFYWYRQILGQKVEFLVSFYNNEISEKSEIFDDQFSVERPDGSNFTLKIRSTKLEDSAMYFCASRTDAPGGYNEQFFGPGTRLTVL.

This clone was seen more than once but under ten times. The rearrangement joins TRBV29-1 to TRBJ1-1; TRBD1 agrees at 8 bases. Germline V gene data show CDR1 as SQVTM and CDR2 as ANQGSEA. The ends lost 7 bases at V and 3 bases at J; junction bases unmatched: 10. This CDR3 comprises 14 residues. CDR3 region: CSARQGATDTEAFF. CDR3 coding DNA: TGCAGCGCGCGCCAGGGGGCGACGGACACTGAAGCTTTCTTT.

In its sample, this clone was seen a few times. The rearrangement uses TRBV23-1 and TRBJ1-4; 7 positions agree with TRBD1. TRBV23-1 is known as an ORF, though its function is uncertain. This CDR3 comprises 14 residues. V trimming: 6 bases; J trimming: 8 bases; junction bases outside the gene matches: 9. CDR3 coding DNA: TGCGCCAGCAGCCGCACAACAGGGGCCGAAAAACTGTTTTTT. This translates into CASSRTTGAEKLFF.

V gene TRBV18 combines with J gene TRBJ2-1; perhaps TRBD2 as D (5 bases). V shed 6 bases and J shed 5 bases, with 23 bases lying between them. This CDR3 has 17 residues. Germline-derived CDR1 and CDR2 are KGHSH and LQKENI. The CDR3 bases are TGTGCCAGCTCCTTATCACAGATGAACCGGGGAGACAATGAGCAGTTCTTC. It encodes CASSLSQMNRGDNEQFF.

A few counts support this clone. In DNA form, the CDR3 reads TGTGCCAGCAGCTCGGTGAACACCGGGGAGCTGTTTTTT. It specifies CASSSVNTGELFF. This rearrangement joins TRBV7-2 to TRBJ2-2, with unresolved D. Trimming left V 4 bases short and J 1 base short, with 4 bases between. The CDR3 consists of 13 residues. Per germline, CDR1 SGHTA and CDR2 FQGNSA.

The chain couples TRBV9 to TRBJ2-1, with 10 bases that match TRBD1. This CDR3 region has 16 residues. With 4 bases clipped from V and 8 bases from J, the junction kept 12 bases outside the gene matches. Germline loops: CDR1 SGDLS, CDR2 YYNGEE. DNA for the CDR3: TGTGCCAGCAGCCGCCGAGGGGACAGGGGTTTTGATGAGCAGTTCTTC. Translating it yields CASSRRGDRGFDEQFF.

The chain links TRBV5-4 to TRBJ2-1; D may be TRBD1 (6 bases). V was trimmed by 4 bases and J by 5 bases, leaving 13 bases between them. This CDR3 has 14 amino acids. Germline values: CDR1 SGHNT, CDR2 YYREEE (reference sequence). The DNA of the CDR3 is TGTGCCAGCAGCCCCGGACAGAGAAACAATGAGCAGTTCTTC. Translating it yields CASSPGQRNNEQFF.

This clone has just a few counts. The J gene is TRBJ2-5, the V gene TRBV9, with a tentative D call TRBD1 (6 bases). Germline CDR1 SGDLS, CDR2 YYNGEE. Between the trimmed V and J ends, which lost 3 bases and 2 bases, there was a span of 8 bases. The CDR3 is 13 amino acids. This CDR3 is CASSGTAQETQYF. CDR3 coding DNA: TGTGCCAGCAGCGGGACAGCACAAGAGACCCAGTACTTC.

The chain couples TRBV7-3 to TRBJ1-1; D perhaps matches TRBD1 (6 bases). The CDR3 has 16 residues. CDR1 and CDR2 (germline): SGHTA, FQGTGA. V was trimmed by 3 bases and J by 6 bases, leaving 20 bases between them. The CDR3 loop is CASSLGPRGGTAEAFF. CDR3 sequence (DNA): TGTGCCAGCAGCTTGGGCCCGAGGGGGGGGACCGCTGAAGCTTTCTTT.

This chain connects TRBV29-1 to TRBJ1-4; D unresolved. With 1 base removed from V and 2 bases from J, the gap between germline ends came to 11 bases. Germline V gene lookup returns CDR1 SQVTM and CDR2 ANQGSEA. The length of the CDR3 is 15 residues. CDR3: CSVEGEGSTNEKLFF. CDR3 nucleotides: TGCAGCGTTGAAGGGGAGGGATCGACTAATGAAAAACTGTTTTTT.

This clone was detected a few times. The chain employs TRBV19 and TRBJ2-5; 7 nucleotides match TRBD2. J was trimmed by 3 bases and V by 3 bases; bases with no gene match: 4. Germline CDR1 is LNHDA and CDR2 is SQIVND (reference sequence). This CDR3 contains 14 residues. The CDR3 loop reads CASSMTLAKETQYF. As DNA, the CDR3 is TGTGCCAGTAGTATGACACTAGCGAAAGAGACCCAGTACTTC.

This clone showed up just a few times. The chain combines TRBV5-1 with TRBJ2-5; 14 bases are shared with TRBD2. This CDR3 spans 17 amino acids. CDR1 is SGHRS and CDR2 is YFSETQ in the germline V gene. Trimming cost V 7 bases and J 5 bases; bases outside gene matches: 13. CDR3 nucleotides: TGCGCCAGCTCCACGGGGACTAGCGGGAGACTCGAGGAGACCCAGTACTTC. Translated, it gives CASSTGTSGRLEETQYF.

This clone was seen more than once but under ten times. The CDR3 loop is CASRRQGPIDTQYF. CDR3 nucleotides: TGTGCCAGCAGGCGACAGGGCCCTATAGATACGCAGTATTTT. The chain carries TRBV28 and TRBJ2-3, with TRBD1 identical over 7 bases. With V trimmed by 6 bases and J by 5 bases, 8 bases remained unmatched. Looked up from germline, CDR1 is MDHEN and CDR2 is SYDVKM. The CDR3 totals 14 residues.

The rearrangement links TRBV15 to TRBJ2-1; D may be TRBD1 (6 bases). Trimming removed 0 bases from V and 6 bases from J, with 12 bases in between. CDR1 LNHNV and CDR2 YYDKDF come from the germline V gene (reference sequence). The CDR3 extends over 15 amino acids. The CDR3 nucleotides are TGTGCCACCAGCAGAGAACAGGGAAGGGGCAATGAGCAGTTCTTC. Protein sequence: CATSREQGRGNEQFF.